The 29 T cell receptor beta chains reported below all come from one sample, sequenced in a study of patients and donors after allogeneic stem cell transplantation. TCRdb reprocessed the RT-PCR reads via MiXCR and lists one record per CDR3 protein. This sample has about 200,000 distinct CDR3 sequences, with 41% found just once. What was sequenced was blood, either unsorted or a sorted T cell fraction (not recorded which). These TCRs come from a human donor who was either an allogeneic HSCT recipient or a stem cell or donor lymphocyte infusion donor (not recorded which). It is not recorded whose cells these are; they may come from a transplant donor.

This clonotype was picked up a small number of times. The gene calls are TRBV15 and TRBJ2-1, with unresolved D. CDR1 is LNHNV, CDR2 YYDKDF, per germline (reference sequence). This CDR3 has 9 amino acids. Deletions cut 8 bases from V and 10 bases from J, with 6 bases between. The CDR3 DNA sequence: TGTGCCACCGGGCGAGAGCAGTTCTTC. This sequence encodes CATGREQFF.

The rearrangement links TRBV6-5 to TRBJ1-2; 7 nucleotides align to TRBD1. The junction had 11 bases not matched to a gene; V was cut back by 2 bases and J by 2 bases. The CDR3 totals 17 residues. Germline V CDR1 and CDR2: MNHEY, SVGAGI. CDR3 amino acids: CASSYHSTGSINYGYTF. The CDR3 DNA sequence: TGTGCCAGCAGTTACCACTCGACAGGGTCCATAAACTATGGCTACACCTTC.

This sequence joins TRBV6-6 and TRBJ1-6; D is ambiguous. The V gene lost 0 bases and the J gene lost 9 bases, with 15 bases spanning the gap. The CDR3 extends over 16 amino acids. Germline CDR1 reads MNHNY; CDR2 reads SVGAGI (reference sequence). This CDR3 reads CASSYSSPGEGSPLHF. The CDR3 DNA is TGTGCCAGCAGTTACTCGAGCCCTGGGGAGGGTTCACCCCTCCACTTT.

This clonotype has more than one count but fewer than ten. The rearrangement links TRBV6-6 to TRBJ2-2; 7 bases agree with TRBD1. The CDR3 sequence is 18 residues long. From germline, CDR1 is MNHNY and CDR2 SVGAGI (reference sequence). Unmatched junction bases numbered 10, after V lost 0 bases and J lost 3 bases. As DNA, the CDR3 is TGTGCCAGCAGTTACTCGACGCCGACAGGGAAGTACACCGGGGAGCTGTTTTTT. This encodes CASSYSTPTGKYTGELFF.

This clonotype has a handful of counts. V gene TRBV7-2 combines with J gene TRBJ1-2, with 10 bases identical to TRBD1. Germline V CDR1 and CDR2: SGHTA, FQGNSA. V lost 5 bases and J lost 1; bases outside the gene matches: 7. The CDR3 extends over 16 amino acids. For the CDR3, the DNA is TGTGCCAGCAGCATCAGACAGGGGGCGGTTAACTATGGCTACACCTTC. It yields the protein CASSIRQGAVNYGYTF. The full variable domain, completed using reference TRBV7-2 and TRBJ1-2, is GAGVSQSPSNKVTEKGKDVELRCDPISGHTALYWYRQSLGQGLEFLIYFQGNSAPDKSGLPSDRFSAERTGGSVSTLTIQRTQQEDSAVYLCASSIRQGAVNYGYTFGSGTRLTVV.

This CDR3 is CSAEQRERGLSYEQYF. In DNA form, the CDR3 reads TGCAGTGCAGAGCAGCGGGAGAGGGGGCTCTCCTACGAGCAGTACTTC. V is TRBV20-1 and J is TRBJ2-7, with a tentative D call TRBD2 (8 bases). Trimming left V 6 bases short and J 0 bases short, with 21 bases between. Germline assignment: CDR1 DFQATT and CDR2 SNEGSKA (reference sequence). The CDR3 spans 16 residues.

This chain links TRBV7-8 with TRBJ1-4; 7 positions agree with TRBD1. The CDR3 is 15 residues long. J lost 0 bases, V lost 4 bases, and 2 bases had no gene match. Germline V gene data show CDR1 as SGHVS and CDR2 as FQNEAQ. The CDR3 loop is CASSSTGATNEKLFF. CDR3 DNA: TGTGCCAGCAGCTCCACAGGGGCAACTAATGAAAAACTGTTTTTT.

CDR3 protein: CASSPNRGPYSPLHF. Here the CDR3 DNA reads TGTGCCAGCTCACCCAACAGGGGCCCTTATTCACCCCTCCACTTT. The chain carries TRBV18 and TRBJ1-6; 7 bases align to TRBD1. The CDR3 consists of 15 residues. Losses at the gene ends were 3 bases for V and 8 bases for J; bases not matched to a gene: 7. The V gene's germline CDR1 is KGHSH and CDR2 LQKENI.

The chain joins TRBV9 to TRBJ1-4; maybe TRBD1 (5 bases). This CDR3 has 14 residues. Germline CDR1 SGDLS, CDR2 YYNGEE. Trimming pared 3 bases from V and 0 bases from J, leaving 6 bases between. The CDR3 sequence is CASSATATNEKLFF. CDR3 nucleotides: TGTGCCAGCAGCGCGACAGCAACTAATGAAAAACTGTTTTTT.

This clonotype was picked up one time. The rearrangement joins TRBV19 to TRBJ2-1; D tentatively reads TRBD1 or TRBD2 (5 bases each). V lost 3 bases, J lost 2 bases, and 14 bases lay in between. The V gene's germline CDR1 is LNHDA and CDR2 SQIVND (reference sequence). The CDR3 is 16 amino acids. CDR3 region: CASSIGAPITYNEQFF. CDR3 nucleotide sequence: TGTGCCAGTAGTATCGGGGCACCCATCACCTACAATGAGCAGTTCTTC.

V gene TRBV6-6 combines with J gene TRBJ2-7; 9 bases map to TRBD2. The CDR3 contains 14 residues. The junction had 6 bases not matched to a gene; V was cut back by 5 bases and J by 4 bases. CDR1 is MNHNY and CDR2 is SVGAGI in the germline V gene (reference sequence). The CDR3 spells CASSPSGKGYEQYF. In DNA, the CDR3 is TGTGCCAGCAGTCCTAGCGGGAAGGGATACGAGCAGTACTTC.

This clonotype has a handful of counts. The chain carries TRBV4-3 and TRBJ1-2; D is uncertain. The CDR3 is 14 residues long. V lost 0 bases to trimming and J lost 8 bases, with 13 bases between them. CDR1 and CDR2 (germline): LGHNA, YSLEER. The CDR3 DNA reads TGCGCCAGCAGCCAAGAAAGTCGAGGAGCGGGCTACACCTTC. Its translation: CASSQESRGAGYTF.

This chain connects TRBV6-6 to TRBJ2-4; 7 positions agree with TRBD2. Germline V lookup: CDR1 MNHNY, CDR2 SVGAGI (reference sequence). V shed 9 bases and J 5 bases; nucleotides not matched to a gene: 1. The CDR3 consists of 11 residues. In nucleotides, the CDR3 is TGTGCCAGTGGGAGGGAAAACATTCAGTACTTC. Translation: CASGRENIQYF.

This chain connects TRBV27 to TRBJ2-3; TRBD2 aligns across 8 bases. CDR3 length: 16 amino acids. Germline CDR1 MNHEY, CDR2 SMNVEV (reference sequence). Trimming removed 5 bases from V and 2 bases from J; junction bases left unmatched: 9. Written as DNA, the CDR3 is TGTGCCAGCAGTCCGCTTGCGGGAGGATACACAGATACGCAGTATTTT. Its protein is CASSPLAGGYTDTQYF.

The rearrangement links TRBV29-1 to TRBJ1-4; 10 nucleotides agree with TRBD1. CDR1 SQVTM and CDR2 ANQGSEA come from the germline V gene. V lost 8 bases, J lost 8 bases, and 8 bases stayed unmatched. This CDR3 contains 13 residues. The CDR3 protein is CSTTGTGEEKLFF. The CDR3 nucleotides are TGCAGCACAACCGGGACAGGGGAGGAAAAACTGTTTTTT.

Written as DNA, the CDR3 is TGCGCCAGCAGCTCAACCGGGACAGGGCAAGAGACCCAGTACTTC. This sequence encodes CASSSTGTGQETQYF. The V call is TRBV5-1, the J call TRBJ2-5, with TRBD1 matching 9 bases. J gave up 2 bases and V 3 bases, and 5 bases lay outside the gene matches. In germline, CDR1 is SGHRS, CDR2 YFSETQ. This CDR3 region has 15 residues.

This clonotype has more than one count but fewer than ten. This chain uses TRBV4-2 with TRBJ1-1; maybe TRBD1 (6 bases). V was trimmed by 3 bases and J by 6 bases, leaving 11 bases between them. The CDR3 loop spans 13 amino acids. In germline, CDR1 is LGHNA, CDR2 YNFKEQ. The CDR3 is CASSHRGEAEAFF. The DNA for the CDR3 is TGTGCCAGCAGCCACAGGGGAGAAGCTGAAGCTTTCTTT.

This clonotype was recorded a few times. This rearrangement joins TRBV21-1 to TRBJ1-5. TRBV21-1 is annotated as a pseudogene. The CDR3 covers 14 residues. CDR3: CASMNRRGNQPQHF. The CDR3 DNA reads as TGTGCCAGCATGAACCGGAGAGGGAATCAGCCCCAGCATTTT.

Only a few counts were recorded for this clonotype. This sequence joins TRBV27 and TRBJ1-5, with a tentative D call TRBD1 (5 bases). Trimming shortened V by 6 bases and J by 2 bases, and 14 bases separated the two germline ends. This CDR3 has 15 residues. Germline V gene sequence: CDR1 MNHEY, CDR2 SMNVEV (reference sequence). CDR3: CASRPLGVGNQPQHF. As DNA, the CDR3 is TGTGCCAGCAGACCCCTAGGGGTCGGCAATCAGCCCCAGCATTTT.

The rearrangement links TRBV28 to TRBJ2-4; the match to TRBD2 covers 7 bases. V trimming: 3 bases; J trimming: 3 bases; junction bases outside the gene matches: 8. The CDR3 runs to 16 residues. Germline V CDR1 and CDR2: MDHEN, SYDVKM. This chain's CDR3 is CASSFTQLAVKNIQYF. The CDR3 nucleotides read TGTGCCAGCAGTTTTACTCAGCTAGCGGTCAAAAACATTCAGTACTTC.

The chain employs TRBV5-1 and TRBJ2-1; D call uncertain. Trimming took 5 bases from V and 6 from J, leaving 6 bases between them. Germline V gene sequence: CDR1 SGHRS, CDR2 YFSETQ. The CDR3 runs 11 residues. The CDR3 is CASRLSNEQFF. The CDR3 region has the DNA TGCGCCAGCAGGTTGTCCAATGAGCAGTTCTTC. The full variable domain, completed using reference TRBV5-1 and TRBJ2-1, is KAGVTQTPRYLIKTRGQQVTLSCSPISGHRSVSWYQQTPGQGLQFLFEYFSETQRNKGNFPGRFSGRQFSNSRSEMNVSTLELGDSALYLCASRLSNEQFFGPGTRLTVL.

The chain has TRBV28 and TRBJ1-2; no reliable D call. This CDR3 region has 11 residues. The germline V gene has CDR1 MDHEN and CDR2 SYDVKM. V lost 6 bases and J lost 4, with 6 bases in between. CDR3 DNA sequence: TGTGCCAGCAGCGATACCTATGGCTACACCTTC. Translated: CASSDTYGYTF.

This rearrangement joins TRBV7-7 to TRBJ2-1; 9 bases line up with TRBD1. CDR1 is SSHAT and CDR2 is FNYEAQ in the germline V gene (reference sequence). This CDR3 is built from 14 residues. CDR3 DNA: TGTGCTAGACTTACCGGGACAGGGTACAATGAGCAGTTCTTC. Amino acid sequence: CARLTGTGYNEQFF.

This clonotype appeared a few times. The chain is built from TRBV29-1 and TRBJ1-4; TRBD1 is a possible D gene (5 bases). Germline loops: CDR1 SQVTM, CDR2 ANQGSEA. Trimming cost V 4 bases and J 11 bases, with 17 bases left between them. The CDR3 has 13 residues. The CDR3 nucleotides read TGCAGCGTTGTTCTAGGGACCGACGGGAAACTGTTTTTT. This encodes CSVVLGTDGKLFF.

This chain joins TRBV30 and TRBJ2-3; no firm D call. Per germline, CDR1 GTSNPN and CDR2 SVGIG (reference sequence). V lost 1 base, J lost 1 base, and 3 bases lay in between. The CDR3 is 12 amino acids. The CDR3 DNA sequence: TGTGCCTGGAGTGACGGCACAGATACGCAGTATTTT. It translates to CAWSDGTDTQYF.

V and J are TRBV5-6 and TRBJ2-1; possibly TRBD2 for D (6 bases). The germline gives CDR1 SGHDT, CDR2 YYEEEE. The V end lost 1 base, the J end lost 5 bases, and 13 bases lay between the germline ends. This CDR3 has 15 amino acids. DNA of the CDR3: TGTGCCAGCAGCTTGAATCCGCGGGGCGACAATGAGCAGTTCTTC. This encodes CASSLNPRGDNEQFF. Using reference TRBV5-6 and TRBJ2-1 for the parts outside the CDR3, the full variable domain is DAGVTQSPTHLIKTRGQQVTLRCSPKSGHDTVSWYQQALGQGPQFIFQYYEEEERQRGNFPDRFSGHQFPNYSSELNVNALLLGDSALYLCASSLNPRGDNEQFFGPGTRLTVL.

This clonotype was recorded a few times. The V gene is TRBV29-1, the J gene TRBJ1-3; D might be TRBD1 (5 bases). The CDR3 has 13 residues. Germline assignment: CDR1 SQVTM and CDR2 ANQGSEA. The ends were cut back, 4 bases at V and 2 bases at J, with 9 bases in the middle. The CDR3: CSVGQSPGNTIYF. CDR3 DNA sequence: TGCAGCGTTGGACAGTCTCCTGGAAACACCATATATTTT.

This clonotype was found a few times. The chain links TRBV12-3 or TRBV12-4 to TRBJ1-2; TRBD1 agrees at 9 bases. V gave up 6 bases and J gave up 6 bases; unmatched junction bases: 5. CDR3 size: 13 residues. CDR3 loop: CASSSDRGDGYTF. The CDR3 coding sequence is TGTGCCAGCAGCTCAGACAGGGGGGATGGCTACACCTTC.

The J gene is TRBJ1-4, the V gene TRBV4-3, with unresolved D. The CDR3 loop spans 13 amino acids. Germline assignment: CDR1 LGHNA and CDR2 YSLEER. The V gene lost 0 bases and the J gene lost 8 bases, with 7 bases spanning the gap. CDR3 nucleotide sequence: TGCGCCAGCAGCCAAGATTATCTGGAAAAACTGTTTTTT. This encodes CASSQDYLEKLFF.